This T cell receptor (beta chain) is drawn from a study of vaccination effects on CD4 cells after COVID-19. This CDR3 is built from 13 residues. Trimming cost V 2 bases and J 10 bases, with 9 bases left between them. Germline loops: CDR1 PRHDT, CDR2 FYEKMQ (reference sequence). The authors isolated CD4+ T cells after nine to eleven days of culture. Days 3 and 7 saw half the medium replaced with IL-2 medium. Findings and caveats of the study: Both infection-induced and vaccine-induced clones contracted markedly at late post-vaccination timepoints.

Sequenced by immunoSEQ multiplex PCR; TCRdb stores in-frame clones only, minus some. The sample consists of tens of thousands of clones, around 77% of them appearing once. Remarks on this clone: The antigen remains undetermined.

The chain couples TRBV13 to TRBJ1-6; weak D call: TRBD1 (6 bases). This sample comprised CD4+ T cells from PBMCs cultured without peptide, obtained before COVID-19 vaccination. This clonotype originated in a human donor who received a COVID-19 vaccine. The CDR3 bases are TGTGCCAGCAGCTTAAAGGGGGGATCACCCCTCCACTTT. Protein sequence: CASSLKGGSPLHF.